The rows below give T cell receptor beta chains drawn from one sample of a study of T cells after yellow fever vaccination. TCRdb reprocessed the 5' RACE reads via MiXCR and lists one record per CDR3 protein. The sample carries some 110,000 distinct CDR3 sequences, 8.4% recorded once. Sample: CD8+ T cells sorted from PBMCs, taken 45 days after the yellow fever booster vaccination. These receptors were collected from a man aged 25 to 45 who received the YFV17D yellow fever vaccine. CDR3s include the opening cysteine and the closing phenylalanine or tryptophan. The order of the fields is J gene, V gene, CDR3 protein.

>TRBJ2-1|TRBV19
CASSLMGEQFF
>TRBJ2-7|TRBV5-4
CASSQRGRSYEQYF
>TRBJ1-3|TRBV6-6
CASSLGAAIYF
>TRBJ2-2|TRBV6-2/TRBV6-3
CASSPSGRVDTGELFF
>TRBJ2-1|TRBV20-1
CSTESGTSGRANEQFF
>TRBJ2-3|TRBV12-5
CASGHAAIPLNWTSDQDTQYF
>TRBJ2-1|TRBV2
CASIRAYNEQFF
>TRBJ2-1|TRBV5-1
CASRPGWRGDNEQFF
>TRBJ2-1|TRBV6-4
CASSGYGGTSPNEQFF
>TRBJ1-2|TRBV12-3/TRBV12-4
CASSLAGGAPGYGYTF
>TRBJ2-3|TRBV7-8
CASSAQSPIAGGFSDTQYF
>TRBJ1-1|TRBV6-1
CASSDLGVLNTEAFF
>TRBJ2-5|TRBV6-2/TRBV6-3
CASSYSSGSQETQYF
>TRBJ2-7|TRBV5-1
CASSFGTGNYEQYF
>TRBJ1-3|TRBV29-1
CSVAGQSSGNTIYF